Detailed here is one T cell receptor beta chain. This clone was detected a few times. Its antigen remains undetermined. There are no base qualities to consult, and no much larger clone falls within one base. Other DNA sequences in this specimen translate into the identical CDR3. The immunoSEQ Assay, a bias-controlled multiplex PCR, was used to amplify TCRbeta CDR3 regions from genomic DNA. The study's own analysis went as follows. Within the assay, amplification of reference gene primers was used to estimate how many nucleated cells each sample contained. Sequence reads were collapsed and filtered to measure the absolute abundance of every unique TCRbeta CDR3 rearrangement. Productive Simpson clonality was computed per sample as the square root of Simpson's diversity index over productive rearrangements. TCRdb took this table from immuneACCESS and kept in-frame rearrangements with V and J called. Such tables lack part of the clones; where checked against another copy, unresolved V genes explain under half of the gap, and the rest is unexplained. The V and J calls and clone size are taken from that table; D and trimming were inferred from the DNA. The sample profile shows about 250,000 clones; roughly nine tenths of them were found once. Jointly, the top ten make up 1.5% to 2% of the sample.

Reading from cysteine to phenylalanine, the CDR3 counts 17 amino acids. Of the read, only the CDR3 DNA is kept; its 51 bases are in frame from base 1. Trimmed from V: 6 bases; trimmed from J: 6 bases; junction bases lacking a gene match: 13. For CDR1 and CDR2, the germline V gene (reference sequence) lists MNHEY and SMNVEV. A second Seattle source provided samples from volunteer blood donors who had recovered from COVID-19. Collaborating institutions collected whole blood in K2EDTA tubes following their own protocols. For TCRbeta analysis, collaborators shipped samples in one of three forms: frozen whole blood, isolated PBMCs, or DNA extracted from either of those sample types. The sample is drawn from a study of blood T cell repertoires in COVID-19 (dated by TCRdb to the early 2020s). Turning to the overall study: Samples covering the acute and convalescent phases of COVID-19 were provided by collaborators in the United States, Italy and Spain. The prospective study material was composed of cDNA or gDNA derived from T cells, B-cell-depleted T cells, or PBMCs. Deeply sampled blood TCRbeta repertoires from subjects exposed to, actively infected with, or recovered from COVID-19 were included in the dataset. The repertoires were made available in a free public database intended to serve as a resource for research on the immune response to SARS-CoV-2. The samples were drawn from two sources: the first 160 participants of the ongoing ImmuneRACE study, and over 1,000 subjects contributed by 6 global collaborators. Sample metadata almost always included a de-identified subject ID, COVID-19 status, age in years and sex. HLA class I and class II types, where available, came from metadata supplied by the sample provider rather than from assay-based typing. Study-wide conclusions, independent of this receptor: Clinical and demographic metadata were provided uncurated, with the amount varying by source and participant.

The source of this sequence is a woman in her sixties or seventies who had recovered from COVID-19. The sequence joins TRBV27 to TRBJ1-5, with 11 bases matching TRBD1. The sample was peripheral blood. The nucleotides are TGTGCCAGCAGCCACTACTCCGGGACAGGGGGAGGTCAGCCCCAGCATTTT. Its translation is CASSHYSGTGGGQPQHF.